Sequencing of this T cell receptor beta chain was carried out in a study of blood T cell repertoires in COVID-19. On the study more broadly: Some COVID-19 samples were acute and others convalescent; all came from the United States, Italy and Spain. PBMCs, B-cell-depleted T cells, or T cells provided the cDNA or gDNA that made up the material.

Data came from immunoSEQ multiplex PCR; TCRdb stores just in-frame clones and leaves some out. The sample has some 250,000 clones; 80% to 90% are singletons. The V end lost 3 bases, the J end lost 5 bases, and 7 bases lay between the germline ends. Germline V gene data show CDR1 as MDHEN and CDR2 as SYDVKM. The CDR3 extends over 12 amino acids. Recruitment covered 25 or so US areas and drew participants whose ages spanned roughly 18 to 89 years. This clonotype was sampled from a man aged 40-49 years who had recovered from COVID-19. The sample taken for sequencing was PBMCs or T cells enriched from blood (not recorded which). The chain joins TRBV28 to TRBJ1-2; D gene ambiguous. The CDR3 DNA reads as TGTGCCAGCAGTTTTGACACGTATGGCTACACCTTC. The encoded protein is CASSFDTYGYTF.